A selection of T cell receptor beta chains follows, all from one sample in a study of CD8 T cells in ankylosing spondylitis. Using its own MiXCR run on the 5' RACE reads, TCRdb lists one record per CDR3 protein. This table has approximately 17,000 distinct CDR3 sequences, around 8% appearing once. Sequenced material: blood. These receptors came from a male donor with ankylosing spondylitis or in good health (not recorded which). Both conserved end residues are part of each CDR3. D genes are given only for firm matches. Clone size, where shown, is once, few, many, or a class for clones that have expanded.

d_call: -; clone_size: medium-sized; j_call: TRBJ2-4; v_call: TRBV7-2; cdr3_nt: TGTGCCAGCAGCTTAGTTGCGCGGCGCATTCAGTACTTC; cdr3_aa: CASSLVARRIQYF
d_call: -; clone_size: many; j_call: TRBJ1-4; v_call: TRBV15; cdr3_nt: TGTGCCACCAGCAGAGATGTAGGGGAAAAACTGTTTTTT; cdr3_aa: CATSRDVGEKLFF
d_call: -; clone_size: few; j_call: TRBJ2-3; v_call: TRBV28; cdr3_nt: TGTGCCAGCACGATAGAAAGAAGCGGCGGCACAGATACGCAGTATTTT; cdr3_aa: CASTIERSGGTDTQYF
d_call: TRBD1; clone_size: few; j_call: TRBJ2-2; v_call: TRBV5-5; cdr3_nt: TGTGCCAGCAAAGGGACAGGGGACACCGGGGAGCTGTTTTTT; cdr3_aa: CASKGTGDTGELFF
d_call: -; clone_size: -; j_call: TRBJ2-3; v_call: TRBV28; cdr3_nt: TGTGCCACCTCCCCCGGGGATTGGGATACGCAGTATTTT; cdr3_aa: CATSPGDWDTQYF
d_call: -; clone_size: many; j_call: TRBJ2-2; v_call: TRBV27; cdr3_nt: TGTGCCAGCAGTCCCGGGACTACCGGGGAGCTGTTTTTT; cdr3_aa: CASSPGTTGELFF
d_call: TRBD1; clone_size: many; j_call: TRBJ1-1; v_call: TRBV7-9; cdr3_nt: TGTGCCAGCAGCCCCCGGACAGGGGGAAGCGGAGTTTTCTTT; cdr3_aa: CASSPRTGGSGVFF
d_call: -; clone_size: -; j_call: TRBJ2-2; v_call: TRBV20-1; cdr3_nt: TGCAGTGCTAGAGACTCCCCCGGGGAGCTGTTTTTT; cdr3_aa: CSARDSPGELFF
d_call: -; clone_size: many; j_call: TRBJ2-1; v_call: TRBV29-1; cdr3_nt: TGCAGCGTGCCGGGACAATACTCCTACAATGAGCAGTTCTTC; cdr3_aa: CSVPGQYSYNEQFF
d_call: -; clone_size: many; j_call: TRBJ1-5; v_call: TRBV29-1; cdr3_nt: TGCAGCGTTGAAGATCCCCCTCAGCCCCAGCATTTT; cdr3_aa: CSVEDPPQPQHF
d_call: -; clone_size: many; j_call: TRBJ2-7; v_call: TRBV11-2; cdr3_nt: TGTGCCAGCAGCTTAACAGCGGCTTCCTACGAGCAGTACTTC; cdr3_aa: CASSLTAASYEQYF
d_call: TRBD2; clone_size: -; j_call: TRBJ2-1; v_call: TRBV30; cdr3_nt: TGTGCCTGGAGCTCTTCTAGCGGGGGGGTCGGTGAGCAGTTCTTC; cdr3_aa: CAWSSSSGGVGEQFF
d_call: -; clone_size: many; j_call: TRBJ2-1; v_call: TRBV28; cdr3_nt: TGTGCCAGCAGTCCCAGAGCTAGCTCCTACAATGAGCAGTTCTTC; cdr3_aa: CASSPRASSYNEQFF
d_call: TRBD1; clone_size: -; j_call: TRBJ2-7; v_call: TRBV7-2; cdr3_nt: TGTGCCAGCAGCTTTTATGGGACAGACAAGTACGAGCAGTACTTC; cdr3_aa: CASSFYGTDKYEQYF
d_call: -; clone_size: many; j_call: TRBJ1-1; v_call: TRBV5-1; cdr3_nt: TGCGCCAGCAGCTTGGAAGGCGGGGCATGGACTGAAGCTTTCTTT; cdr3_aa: CASSLEGGAWTEAFF
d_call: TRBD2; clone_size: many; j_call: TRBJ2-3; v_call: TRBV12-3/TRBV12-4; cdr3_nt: TGTGCCAGCAGTTTACCATCTAGCGGATCTCCGCAGTATTTT; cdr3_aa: CASSLPSSGSPQYF
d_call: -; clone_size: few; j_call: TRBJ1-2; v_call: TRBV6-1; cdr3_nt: TGTGCCAGCAGTGTATCCGGGATCGTCTACACCTTC; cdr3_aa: CASSVSGIVYTF
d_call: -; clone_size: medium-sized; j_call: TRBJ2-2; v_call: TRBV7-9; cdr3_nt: TGTGCCCGCGACGGTATGAACACCGGGGAGCTGTTTTTT; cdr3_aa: CARDGMNTGELFF
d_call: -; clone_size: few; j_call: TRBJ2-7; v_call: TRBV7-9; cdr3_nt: TGTGCCAGCAGCCCCGCTCCCTCCTACGAGCAGTACTTC; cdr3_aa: CASSPAPSYEQYF
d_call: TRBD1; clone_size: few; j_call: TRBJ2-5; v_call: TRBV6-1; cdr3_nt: TGTGCCAGCAGAAAGAGGGGGGGACAGGGGGCAGAGACCCAGTACTTC; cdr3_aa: CASRKRGGQGAETQYF
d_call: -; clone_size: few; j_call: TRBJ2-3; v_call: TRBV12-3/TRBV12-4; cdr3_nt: TGTGCCAGCAGTTTCTCCGGGACCCTAGGTGGAGATACGCAGTATTTT; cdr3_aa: CASSFSGTLGGDTQYF
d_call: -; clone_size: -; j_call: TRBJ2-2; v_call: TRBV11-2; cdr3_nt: TGTGCCAGCAGATCAATAGTAGCCGGGGAGCTGTTTTTT; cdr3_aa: CASRSIVAGELFF
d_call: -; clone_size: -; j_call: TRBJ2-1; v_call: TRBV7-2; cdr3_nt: TGTGCCAGCAGCCCGCGTCGTCTCGATGAGCAGTTCTTC; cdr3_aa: CASSPRRLDEQFF
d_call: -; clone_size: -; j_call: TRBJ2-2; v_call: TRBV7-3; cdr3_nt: TGTGCCAGCACCGAAAGTCGACTAGCGAACACCGGGGAGCTGTTTTTT; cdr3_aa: CASTESRLANTGELFF
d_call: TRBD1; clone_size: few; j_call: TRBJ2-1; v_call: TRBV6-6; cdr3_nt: TGTGCCAGCAGTGCCGGAATGGGGACAGGGGGGAATGAGCAGTTCTTC; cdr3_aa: CASSAGMGTGGNEQFF
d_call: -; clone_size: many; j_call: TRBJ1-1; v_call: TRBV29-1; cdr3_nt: TGCAGCGTTGAAGGAGGGCCGAACACTGAAGCTTTCTTT; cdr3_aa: CSVEGGPNTEAFF
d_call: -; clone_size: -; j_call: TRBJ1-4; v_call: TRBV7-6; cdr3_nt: TGTGCCAGCAGCTTAGGAGGACTTGAAAAACTGTTTTTT; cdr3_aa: CASSLGGLEKLFF
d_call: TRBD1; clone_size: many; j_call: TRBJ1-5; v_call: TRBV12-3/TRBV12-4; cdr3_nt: TGTGCCAGCAGTGGGACAGGCTACGGGCAGCCCCAGCATTTT; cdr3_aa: CASSGTGYGQPQHF
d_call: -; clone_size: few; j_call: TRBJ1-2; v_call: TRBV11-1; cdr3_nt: TGTGCCAGCGGGACCGCAGCTGGGTATGGCTACACCTTC; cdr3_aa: CASGTAAGYGYTF
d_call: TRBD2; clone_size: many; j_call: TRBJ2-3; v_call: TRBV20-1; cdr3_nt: TGCAGTGCTTGGAAAGGGAGGGCAGATACGCAGTATTTT; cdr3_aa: CSAWKGRADTQYF
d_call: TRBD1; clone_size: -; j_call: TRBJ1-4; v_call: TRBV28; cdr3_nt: TGTGCCAGCAGTTCACAGGGGGAGGAGGAAAAACTGTTTTTT; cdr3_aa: CASSSQGEEEKLFF
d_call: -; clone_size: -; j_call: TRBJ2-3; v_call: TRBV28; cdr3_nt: TGTGCCAGCAGCTACAGCGGGCAAAGAGGGACAGATACGCAGTATTTT; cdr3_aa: CASSYSGQRGTDTQYF
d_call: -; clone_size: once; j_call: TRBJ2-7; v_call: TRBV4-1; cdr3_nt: TGCGCCAGCAGCCAAGTTTCCAGCGGTACCTACGAGCAGTACTTC; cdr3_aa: CASSQVSSGTYEQYF
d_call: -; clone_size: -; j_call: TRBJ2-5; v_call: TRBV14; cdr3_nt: TGTGCCAGCAGCCATGAAAGGGCGAACCAAGAGACCCAGTACTTC; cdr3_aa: CASSHERANQETQYF
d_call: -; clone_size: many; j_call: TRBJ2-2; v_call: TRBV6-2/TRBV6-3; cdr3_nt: TGTGCCAGCAGTTACGCACCCACCGGGGAGCTGTTTTTT; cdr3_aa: CASSYAPTGELFF
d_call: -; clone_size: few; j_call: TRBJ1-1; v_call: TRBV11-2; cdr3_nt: TGTGCCAGCAGCATTAACACTGAAGCTTTCTTT; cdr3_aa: CASSINTEAFF
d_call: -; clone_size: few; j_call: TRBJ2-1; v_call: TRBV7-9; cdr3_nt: TGTGCCAGCAGCTTAGGGCCTAGCAGCTACAATGAGCAGTTCTTC; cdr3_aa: CASSLGPSSYNEQFF
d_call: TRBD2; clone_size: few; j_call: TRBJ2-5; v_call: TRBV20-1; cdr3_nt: TGCAGTGCTAGAAGGGGACTAGCGGGAGTGGGTGAGACCCAGTACTTC; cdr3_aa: CSARRGLAGVGETQYF
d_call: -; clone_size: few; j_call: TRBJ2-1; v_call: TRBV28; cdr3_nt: TGTGCCAGCAGTTTGGGTCCCACTGAGCAGTTCTTC; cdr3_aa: CASSLGPTEQFF
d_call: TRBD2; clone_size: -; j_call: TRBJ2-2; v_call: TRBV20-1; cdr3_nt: TGCAGTGCCAAGTTTAGCGGGAGGGGCACCGGGGAGCTGTTTTTT; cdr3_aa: CSAKFSGRGTGELFF
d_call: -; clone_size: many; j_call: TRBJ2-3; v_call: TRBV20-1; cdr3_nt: TGCAGTGCTAGAGAGGGCGGACACCTCACAGATACGCAGTATTTT; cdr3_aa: CSAREGGHLTDTQYF
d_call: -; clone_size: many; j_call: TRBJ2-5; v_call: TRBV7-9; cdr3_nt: TGTGCCAGCAGCTTCCAAGAGACCCAGTACTTC; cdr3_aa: CASSFQETQYF
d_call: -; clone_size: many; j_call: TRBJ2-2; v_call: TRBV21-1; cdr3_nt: TGTGCCAGCAGCAAAGGCGTTAGGGACAGGCCCGCGAACACCGGGGAGCTGTTTTTT; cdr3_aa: CASSKGVRDRPANTGELFF
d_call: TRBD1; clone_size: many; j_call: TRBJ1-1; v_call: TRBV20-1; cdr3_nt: TGCAGTGCTATGACAGGGACGAACACTGAAGCTTTCTTT; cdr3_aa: CSAMTGTNTEAFF
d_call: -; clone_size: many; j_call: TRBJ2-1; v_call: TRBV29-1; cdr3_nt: TGCAGCGTTGAAGTTTCTAGCTGGAATGAGCAGTTCTTC; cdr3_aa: CSVEVSSWNEQFF
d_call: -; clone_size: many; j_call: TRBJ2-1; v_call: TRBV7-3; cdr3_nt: TGTGCCAGCAGCCCTTCAAGGACCGGTGAGCAGTTCTTC; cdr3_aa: CASSPSRTGEQFF
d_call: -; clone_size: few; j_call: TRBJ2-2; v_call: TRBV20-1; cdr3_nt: TGCAGTGCTAGAGATGATCGTCCCACCGGGGAGCTGTTTTTT; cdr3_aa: CSARDDRPTGELFF
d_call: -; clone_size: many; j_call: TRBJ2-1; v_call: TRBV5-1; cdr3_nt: TGCGCCAGCAGCTTGGCCGGGGGCCTGGATTTCAATGAGCAGTTCTTC; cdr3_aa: CASSLAGGLDFNEQFF
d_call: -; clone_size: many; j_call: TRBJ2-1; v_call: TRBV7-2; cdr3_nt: TGTGCCAGCAGCATCCTGGGGGGAATGAGCGAGCAGTTCTTC; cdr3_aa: CASSILGGMSEQFF